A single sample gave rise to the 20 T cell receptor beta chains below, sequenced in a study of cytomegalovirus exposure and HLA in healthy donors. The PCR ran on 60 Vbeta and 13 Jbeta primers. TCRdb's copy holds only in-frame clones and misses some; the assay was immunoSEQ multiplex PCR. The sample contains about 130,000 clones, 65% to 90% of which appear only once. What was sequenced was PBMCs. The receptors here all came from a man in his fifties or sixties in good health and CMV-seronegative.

As DNA, the CDR3 is TGTGCCAGCAGCCCCGGGACAGGGAATCTCGCTGAAGCTTTCTTT. It is translated as CASSPGTGNLAEAFF. This chain uses TRBV11-2 with TRBJ1-1; TRBD1 matches at 9 bases. The CDR3 is 15 residues long. V was clipped by 5 bases and J by 6 bases; unmatched bases: 10. Germline loops: CDR1 SGHAT, CDR2 FQNNGV.

CDR3 protein: CASSATGGYYYEQYF. CDR3 in DNA: TGTGCCAGCAGTGCGACAGGGGGTTACTACTACGAGCAGTACTTC. V is TRBV2 and J is TRBJ2-7, with TRBD1 matching 9 bases. The CDR3 consists of 15 residues. The V and J ends lost 4 bases and 3 bases, in that order; junction bases with no gene match: 7. Germline-derived CDR1 and CDR2 are SNHLY and FYNNEI.

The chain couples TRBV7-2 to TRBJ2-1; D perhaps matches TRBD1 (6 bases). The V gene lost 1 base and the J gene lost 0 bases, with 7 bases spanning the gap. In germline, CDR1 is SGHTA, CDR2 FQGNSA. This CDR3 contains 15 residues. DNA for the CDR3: TGTGCCAGCAGCTTAGACAGGGCCTCCTACAATGAGCAGTTCTTC. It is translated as CASSLDRASYNEQFF.

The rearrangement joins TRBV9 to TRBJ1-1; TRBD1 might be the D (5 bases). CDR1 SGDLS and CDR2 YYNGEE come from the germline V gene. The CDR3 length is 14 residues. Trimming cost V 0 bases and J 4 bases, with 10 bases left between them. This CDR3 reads CASSVGPQGTEAFF. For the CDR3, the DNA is TGTGCCAGCAGCGTAGGACCCCAGGGCACTGAAGCTTTCTTT.

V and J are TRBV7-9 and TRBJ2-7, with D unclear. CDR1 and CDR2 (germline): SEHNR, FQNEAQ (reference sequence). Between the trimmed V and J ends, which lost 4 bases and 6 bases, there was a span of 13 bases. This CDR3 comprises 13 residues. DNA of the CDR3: TGTGCCAGCAGCTCCCCCCCGTCCGGCGAGCAGTACTTC. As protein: CASSSPPSGEQYF. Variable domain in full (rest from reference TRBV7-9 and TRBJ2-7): DTGVSQNPRHKITKRGQNVTFRCDPISEHNRLYWYRQTLGQGPEFLTYFQNEAQLEKSRLLSDRFSAERPKGSFSTLEIQRTEQGDSAMYLCASSSPPSGEQYFGPGTRLTVT.

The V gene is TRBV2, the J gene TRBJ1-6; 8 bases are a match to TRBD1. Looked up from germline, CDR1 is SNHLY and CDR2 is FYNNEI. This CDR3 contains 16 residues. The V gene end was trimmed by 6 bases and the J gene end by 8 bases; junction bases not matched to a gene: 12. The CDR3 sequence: CASSLDRERSHSPLHF. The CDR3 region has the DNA TGTGCCAGCAGCCTGGACAGGGAAAGAAGTCATTCACCCCTCCACTTT.

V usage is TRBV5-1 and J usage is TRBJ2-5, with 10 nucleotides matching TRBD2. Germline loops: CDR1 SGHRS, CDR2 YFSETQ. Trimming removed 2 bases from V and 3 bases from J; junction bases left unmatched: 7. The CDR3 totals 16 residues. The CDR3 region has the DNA TGCGCCAGCAGCTTTTCTCTAGCGGGGGCCGAAGAGACCCAGTACTTC. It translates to CASSFSLAGAEETQYF.

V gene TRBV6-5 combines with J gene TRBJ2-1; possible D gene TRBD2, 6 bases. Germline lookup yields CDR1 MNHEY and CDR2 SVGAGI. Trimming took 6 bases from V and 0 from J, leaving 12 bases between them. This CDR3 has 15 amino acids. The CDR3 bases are TGTGCCAGCAGCCGGGACTTGAGCTCCTACAATGAGCAGTTCTTC. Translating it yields CASSRDLSSYNEQFF.

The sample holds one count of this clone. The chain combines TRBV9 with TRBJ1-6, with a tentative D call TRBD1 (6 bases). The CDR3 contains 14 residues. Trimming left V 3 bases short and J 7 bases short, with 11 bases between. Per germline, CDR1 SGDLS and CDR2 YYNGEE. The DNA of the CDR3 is TGTGCCAGCAGCGCAGGACAGACAAATTCACCCCTCCACTTT. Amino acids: CASSAGQTNSPLHF.

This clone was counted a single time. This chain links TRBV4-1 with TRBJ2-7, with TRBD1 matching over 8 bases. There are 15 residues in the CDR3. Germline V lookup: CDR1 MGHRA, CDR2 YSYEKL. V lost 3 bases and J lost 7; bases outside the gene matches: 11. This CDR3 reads CASSQPGQARGEQYF. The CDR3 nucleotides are TGCGCCAGCAGCCAGCCGGGACAGGCCCGCGGGGAGCAGTACTTC.

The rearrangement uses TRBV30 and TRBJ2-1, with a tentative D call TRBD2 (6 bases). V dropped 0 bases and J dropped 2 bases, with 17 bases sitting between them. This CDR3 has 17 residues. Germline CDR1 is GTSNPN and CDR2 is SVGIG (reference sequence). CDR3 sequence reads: CAWSVRGSSVTYNEQFF. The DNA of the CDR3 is TGTGCCTGGAGTGTAAGAGGGTCTAGCGTTACCTACAATGAGCAGTTCTTC. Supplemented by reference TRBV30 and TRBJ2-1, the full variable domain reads SQTIHQWPATLVQPVGSPLSLECTVEGTSNPNLYWYRQAAGRGLQLLFYSVGIGQISSEVPQNLSASRPQDRQFILSSKKLLLSDSGFYLCAWSVRGSSVTYNEQFFGPGTRLTVL.

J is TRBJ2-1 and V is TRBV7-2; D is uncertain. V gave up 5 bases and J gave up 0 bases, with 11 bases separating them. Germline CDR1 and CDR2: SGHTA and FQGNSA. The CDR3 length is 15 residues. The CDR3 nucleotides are TGTGCCAGCAGCCCACGGTCGAGCTCCTACAATGAGCAGTTCTTC. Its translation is CASSPRSSSYNEQFF.

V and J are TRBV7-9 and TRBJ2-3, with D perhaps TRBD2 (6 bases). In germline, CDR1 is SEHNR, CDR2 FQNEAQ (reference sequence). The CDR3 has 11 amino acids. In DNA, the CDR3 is TGTGCTGGGACTAGCACAGATACGCAGTATTTT. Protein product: CAGTSTDTQYF.

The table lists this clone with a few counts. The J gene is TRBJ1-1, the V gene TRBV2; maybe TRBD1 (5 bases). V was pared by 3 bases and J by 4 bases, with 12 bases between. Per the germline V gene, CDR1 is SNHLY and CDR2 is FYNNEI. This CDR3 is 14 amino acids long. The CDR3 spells CASSEEGRSTEAFF. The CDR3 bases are TGTGCCAGCAGTGAGGAGGGGAGGAGCACTGAAGCTTTCTTT. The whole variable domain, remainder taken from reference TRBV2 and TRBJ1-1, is EPEVTQTPSHQVTQMGQEVILRCVPISNHLYFYWYRQILGQKVEFLVSFYNNEISEKSEIFDDQFSVERPDGSNFTLKIRSTKLEDSAMYFCASSEEGRSTEAFFGQGTRLTVV.

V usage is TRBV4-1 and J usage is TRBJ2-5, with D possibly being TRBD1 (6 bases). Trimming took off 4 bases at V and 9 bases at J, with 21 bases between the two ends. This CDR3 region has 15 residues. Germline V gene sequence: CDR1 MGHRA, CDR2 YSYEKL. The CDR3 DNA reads TGCGCCAGCAGCCCGGACAGAGGGGCGGTTCTGGCCCAGTACTTC. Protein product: CASSPDRGAVLAQYF.

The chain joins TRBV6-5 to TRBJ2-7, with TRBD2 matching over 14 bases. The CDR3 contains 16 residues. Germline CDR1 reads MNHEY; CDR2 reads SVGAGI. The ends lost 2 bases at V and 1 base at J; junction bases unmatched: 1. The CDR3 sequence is CASSYRTSGGSYEQYF. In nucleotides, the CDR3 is TGTGCCAGCAGTTACCGGACTAGCGGGGGGTCCTACGAGCAGTACTTC.

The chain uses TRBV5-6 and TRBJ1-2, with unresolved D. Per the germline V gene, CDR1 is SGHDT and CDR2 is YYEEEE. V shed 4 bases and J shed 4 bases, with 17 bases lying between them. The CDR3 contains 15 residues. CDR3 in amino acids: CASSLLSGFGYGYTF. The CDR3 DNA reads TGTGCCAGCAGCCTCCTTTCGGGGTTCGGCTATGGCTACACCTTC. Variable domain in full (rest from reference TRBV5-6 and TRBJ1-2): DAGVTQSPTHLIKTRGQQVTLRCSPKSGHDTVSWYQQALGQGPQFIFQYYEEEERQRGNFPDRFSGHQFPNYSSELNVNALLLGDSALYLCASSLLSGFGYGYTFGSGTRLTVV.

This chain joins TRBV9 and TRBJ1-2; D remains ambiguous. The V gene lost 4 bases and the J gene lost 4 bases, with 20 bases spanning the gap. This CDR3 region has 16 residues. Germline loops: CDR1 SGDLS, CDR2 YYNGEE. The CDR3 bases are TGTGCCAGCAGCAAGGGATCCGGACTCTCAGGCTATGGCTACACCTTC. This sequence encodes CASSKGSGLSGYGYTF.

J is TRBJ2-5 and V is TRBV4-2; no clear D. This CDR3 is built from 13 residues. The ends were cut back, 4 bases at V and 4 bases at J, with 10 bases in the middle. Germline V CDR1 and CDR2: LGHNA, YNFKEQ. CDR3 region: CASSLALGETQYF. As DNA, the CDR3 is TGTGCCAGCAGCCTAGCATTAGGAGAGACCCAGTACTTC.

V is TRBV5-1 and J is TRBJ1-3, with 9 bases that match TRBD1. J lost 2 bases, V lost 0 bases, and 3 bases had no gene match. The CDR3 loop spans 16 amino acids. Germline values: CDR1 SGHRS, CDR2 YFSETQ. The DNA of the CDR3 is TGCGCCAGCAGCTTGGCGGGGACAGGGACTGGAAACACCATATATTTT. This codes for CASSLAGTGTGNTIYF.